This T cell receptor (beta chain) is drawn from a study of Ad26.COV2.S vaccination and SARS-CoV-2 variants. Study background: Dosing was one shot or two shots 56 days apart.

Sample treatment: about 20 received Ad26.COV2.S at low or high dose, single or two shots; 5 received placebo; per-sample allocation not given. Following the first vaccine or placebo injection, samples were taken on day 63. Wuhan-strain SARS-CoV-2 spike was expressed by the Ad26 vector that made up the vaccine. Concerning this clone itself: Its specificity is not known.

Whole-study results and caveats: The TCR breadth and depth analyses may have understated or missed part of the total T cell responses. For non-spike TCRs, breadth in vaccine recipients resembled that in placebo recipients.

Repertoires were generated with immunoSEQ multiplex PCR, while TCRdb's copy carries only in-frame clones and drops some. The sample includes 300,000 to 500,000 clones, around nine tenths of them seen just once. The TCR originated in a person aged 18 to 59 who received the Ad26.COV2.S COVID-19 vaccine or a placebo. Material: peripheral blood, obtained in a trial of Ad26.COV2.S vaccine versus placebo.

CDR3 protein: CASSLSGMNTEAFF. The DNA of the CDR3 is TGTGCCAGCAGCTTATCCGGCATGAACACTGAAGCTTTCTTT. This rearrangement joins TRBV7-9 to TRBJ1-1; no clear D. V was cut by 2 bases and J by 0 bases, with 7 bases left in between. This CDR3 comprises 14 residues. CDR1 is SEHNR, CDR2 FQNEAQ, per germline (reference sequence).